The clone carrying this TCR beta chain was observed at least ten times. RNA transcripts gave rise to amplified TCR beta CDR3 regions. First-round RT-PCR with HTBI primers amplified the TCR CDR3 region. TCRdb re-analysed the multiplex PCR reads in MiXCR, keeping a single row per CDR3 protein. This table holds about 640,000 distinct CDR3 sequences, under 25% found once. Together with thyroid ultrasound, orbital computed tomography, serum thyroxine and TRAb, clinical symptoms were used for diagnoses. This sample was included in a study of T cells in Graves' hyperthyroidism and ophthalmopathy. The CDR3 contains 16 residues. V shed 2 bases and J shed 1 base, with 11 bases lying between them.

This sequence was found in a young man with Graves' ophthalmopathy. This chain links TRBV12-3 or TRBV12-4 with TRBJ1-4; D is unresolved. The sample comprised blood. CDR3 region: CASSLLVWGTNEKLFF. CDR3 nucleotides: TGTGCCAGCAGTTTACTGGTGTGGGGAACTAATGAAAAACTGTTTTTT.